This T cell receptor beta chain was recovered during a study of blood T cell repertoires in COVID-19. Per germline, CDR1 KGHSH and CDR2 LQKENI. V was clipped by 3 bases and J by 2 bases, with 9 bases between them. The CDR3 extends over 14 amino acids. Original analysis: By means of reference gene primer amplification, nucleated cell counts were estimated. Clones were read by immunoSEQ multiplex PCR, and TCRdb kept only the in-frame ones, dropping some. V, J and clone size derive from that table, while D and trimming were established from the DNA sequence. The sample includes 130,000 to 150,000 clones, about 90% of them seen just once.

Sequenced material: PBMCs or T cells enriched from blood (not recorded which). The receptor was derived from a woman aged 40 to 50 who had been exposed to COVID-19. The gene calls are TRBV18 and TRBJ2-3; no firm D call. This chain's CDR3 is CASSPSRSTDTQYF. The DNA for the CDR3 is TGTGCCAGCTCACCTAGCCGATCCACAGATACGCAGTATTTT.